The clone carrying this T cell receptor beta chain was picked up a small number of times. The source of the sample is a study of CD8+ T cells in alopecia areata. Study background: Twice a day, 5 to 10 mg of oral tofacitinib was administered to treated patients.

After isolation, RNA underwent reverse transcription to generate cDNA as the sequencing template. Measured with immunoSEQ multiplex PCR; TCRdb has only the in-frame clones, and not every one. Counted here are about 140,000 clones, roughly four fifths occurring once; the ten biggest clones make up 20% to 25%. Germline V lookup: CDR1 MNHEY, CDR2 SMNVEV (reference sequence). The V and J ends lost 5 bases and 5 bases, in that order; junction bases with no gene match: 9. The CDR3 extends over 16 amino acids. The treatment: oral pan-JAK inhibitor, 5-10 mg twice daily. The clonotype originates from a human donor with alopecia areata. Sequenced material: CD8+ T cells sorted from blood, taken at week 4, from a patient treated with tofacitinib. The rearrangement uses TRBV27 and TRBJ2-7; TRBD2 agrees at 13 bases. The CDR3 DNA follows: TGTGCCAGCAGTCAACTAGCGGGGGGGCCAGTTGACGAGCAGTACTTC. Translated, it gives CASSQLAGGPVDEQYF.